This T cell receptor beta chain comes out of a study of response to subunit inactivated influenza vaccine. Trimming removed 2 bases at V and 3 bases at J, with 4 bases between. The CDR3 is 12 amino acids. CDR1 is MNHNY, CDR2 SVGAGI, per germline (reference sequence). One entry per CDR3 protein, called by TCRdb with MiXCR from the RT-PCR reads. This sample carries approximately 500,000 distinct CDR3 sequences, around 25% of them seen once, and the ten largest clones take 2.5% to 3.5%. There are a few counts of this clonotype. These data were likewise used in another study, on T cells expressing NK-cell markers. That publication notes: The TCR beta cDNA came from 5'RACE template switching with UMIs. Researchers got TCR beta repertoires out of sorted CD3+CD56+NKG2C+, CD3+CD56+NKG2C- and CD3+CD56-NKG2C+ T cells. Several experiments employed an anti-gamma-delta TCR antibody to confine sorting to alpha-beta TCR T cells.

The receptor was derived from a man aged 45-65 years who received an inactivated influenza vaccine. The chain is built from TRBV6-6 and TRBJ1-1; D call uncertain. The sequencing here drew on CD4+ T cells sorted from PBMCs, taken about 12 days after vaccination. The CDR3 protein is CASSYVDTEAFF. CDR3 nucleotide sequence: TGTGCCAGCAGTTACGTGGACACTGAAGCTTTCTTT.